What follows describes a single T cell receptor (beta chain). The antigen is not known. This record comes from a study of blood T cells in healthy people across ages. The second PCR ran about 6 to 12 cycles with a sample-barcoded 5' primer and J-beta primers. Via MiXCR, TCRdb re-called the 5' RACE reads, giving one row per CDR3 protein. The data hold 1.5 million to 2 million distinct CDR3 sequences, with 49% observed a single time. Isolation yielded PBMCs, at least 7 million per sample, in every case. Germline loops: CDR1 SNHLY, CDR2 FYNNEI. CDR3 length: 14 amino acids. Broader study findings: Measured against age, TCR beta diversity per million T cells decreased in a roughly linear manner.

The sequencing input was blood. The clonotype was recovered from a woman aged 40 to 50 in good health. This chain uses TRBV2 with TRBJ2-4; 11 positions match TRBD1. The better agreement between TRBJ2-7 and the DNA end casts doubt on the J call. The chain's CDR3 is CASIGGQGAYEQYF. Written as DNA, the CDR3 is TGTGCCAGCATTGGGGGACAGGGGGCCTACGAGCAGTACTTC.